The 7 T cell receptor beta chains in this list originate from one sample, sequenced in a study of T cell clones after liver transplantation. The data were produced by immunoSEQ multiplex PCR, yet TCRdb's version contains in-frame clones alone and is incomplete. The table shows 20,000 to 25,000 clones, with more than 65% occurring only once. This material consisted of CD8+ T cells from blood, taken 52 to 60 months after liver transplant. These receptors all stem from a human patient who received a liver transplant. Among the T cells, some may be from the graft donor.

This clone has only a few counts. The V call is TRBV2, the J call TRBJ1-2; a weak D match, TRBD1 (5 bases). Germline lookup yields CDR1 SNHLY and CDR2 FYNNEI. Trimming stripped 9 bases from V and 7 bases from J, with 18 bases between. The CDR3 spans 13 residues. CDR3 amino acids: CASPSRGEVGYTF. As DNA, the CDR3 is TGTGCCAGTCCCTCGAGGGGTGAGGTTGGCTACACCTTC.

This clone was picked up a small number of times. V is TRBV28 and J is TRBJ1-1; D unclear. Trimming stripped 2 bases from V and 1 base from J, with 11 bases between. This CDR3 is built from 15 residues. Germline CDR1 reads MDHEN; CDR2 reads SYDVKM. This chain's CDR3 is CASSLKFEGNTEAFF. DNA of the CDR3: TGTGCCAGCAGTTTAAAATTCGAAGGGAACACTGAAGCTTTCTTT.

This clone was found once. This chain joins TRBV9 and TRBJ2-5, with D maybe TRBD2 (6 bases). V lost 1 base and J 4 bases, leaving 14 bases between the germline ends. The CDR3 runs 15 residues. Per the germline V gene, CDR1 is SGDLS and CDR2 is YYNGEE. CDR3 nucleotide sequence: TGTGCCAGCAGCGTATTTAGTGAGGGAGGAGAGACCCAGTACTTC. Residues: CASSVFSEGGETQYF.

The chain recombines TRBV5-6 with TRBJ1-5, with 9 bases identical to TRBD1. CDR3 length: 13 residues. Trimming cost V 4 bases and J 4 bases; bases outside gene matches: 0. Germline CDR1 and CDR2: SGHDT and YYEEEE. The chain's CDR3 is CASSGTGNQPQHF. In DNA form, the CDR3 reads TGTGCCAGCAGCGGGACAGGGAATCAGCCCCAGCATTTT.

This clone was detected only a few times. The chain employs TRBV5-4 and TRBJ2-7, with 9 positions matching TRBD2. The trim removed 4 bases at V and 4 bases at J, leaving 3 bases unmatched. Germline lookup yields CDR1 SGHNT and CDR2 YYREEE (reference sequence). The CDR3 consists of 13 residues. The DNA for the CDR3 is TGTGCCAGCAGCGGCGGGGGGGGATACGAGCAGTACTTC. Encoded protein: CASSGGGGYEQYF.

J is TRBJ2-7 and V is TRBV4-2; 10 bases map to TRBD2. V shed 1 base, J shed 7 bases, and the junction held 7 bases outside the gene matches. This CDR3 spans 15 amino acids. Germline V gene data show CDR1 as LGHNA and CDR2 as YNFKEQ. The CDR3 is CASSQGGLAGDEQYF. For the CDR3, the DNA is TGTGCCAGCAGCCAAGGTGGTCTAGCGGGGGATGAGCAGTACTTC.

The chain is built from TRBV19 and TRBJ2-3, with D possibly matching TRBD1 (5 bases). Between the trimmed V and J ends, which lost 5 bases and 0 bases, there was a span of 18 bases. The CDR3 is 17 residues long. From germline, CDR1 is LNHDA and CDR2 SQIVND (reference sequence). The CDR3 reads CASSPIGPTESTDTQYF. CDR3 DNA sequence: TGTGCCAGTAGTCCGATTGGGCCGACAGAAAGCACAGATACGCAGTATTTT.